The T cell receptor (beta chain) under discussion was sequenced for a study of cytomegalovirus exposure and HLA in healthy donors. It was with 60 Vbeta and 13 Jbeta primers that the PCR ran. TCRdb's table, derived via immunoSEQ multiplex PCR, lists solely in-frame clones and lacks some. The sample has 95,000 to 150,000 clones, more than 70% seen once; the top ten hold 0.2% to 0.25%. Trimming shortened V by 7 bases and J by 6 bases, and 12 bases separated the two germline ends. Germline V gene data show CDR1 as MDHEN and CDR2 as SYDVKM. This CDR3 region has 12 residues. This sequence was found in a man in his forties or fifties in good health and CMV-seronegative. The J gene is TRBJ1-2, the V gene TRBV28; D gene ambiguous. Sequenced sample: PBMCs. CDR3 in DNA: TGTGCCAGCATGCGGGCAGCTAATGGCTACACCTTC. Protein sequence: CASMRAANGYTF.